Shown below are 2 T cell receptor beta chains from a single sample sequenced in a study of Graves' ophthalmopathy and Graves' hyperthyroidism. Researchers took RNA transcripts and amplified TCR beta CDR3 regions from them. HTBI primers primed a first-round RT-PCR, and a second-round multiplex PCR followed. TCRdb re-derived calls from the multiplex PCR reads in MiXCR, one entry per CDR3 protein. Of some 370,000 distinct CDR3 sequences in the sample, approximately 17% were seen once. Sequencing used peripheral blood. The source of these receptors is an adult woman with stable Graves' hyperthyroidism.

This clonotype was counted many times. The chain carries TRBV11-3 and TRBJ1-5; perhaps TRBD1 as D (5 bases). The germline CDR1 and CDR2 sequences are SGHNT and YENEEA. The CDR3 consists of 14 residues. Trimming removed 6 bases from V and 6 bases from J, with 15 bases in between. In nucleotides, the CDR3 is TGTGCCAGCAGTGTCCCTCAGGGCTCTCAGCCCCAGCATTTT. Its translation: CASSVPQGSQPQHF.

The chain joins TRBV28 to TRBJ2-2; TRBD2 agrees at 12 bases. The CDR3 sequence is 18 residues long. V shed 6 bases and J 1 base; nucleotides not matched to a gene: 9. Germline-derived CDR1 and CDR2 are MDHEN and SYDVKM. CDR3 protein: CASSSTWTSGKNTGELFF. CDR3 coding DNA: TGTGCCAGCAGCTCGACCTGGACTAGCGGGAAGAACACCGGGGAGCTGTTTTTT.